The clone carrying this T cell receptor (beta chain) was counted ten times or more. CDR1 and CDR2 (germline): SGHTA, FQGNSA. J was trimmed by 0 bases and V by 5 bases; bases with no gene match: 5. This CDR3 region has 15 residues. Unique molecular identifier tags were affixed to discrete cDNA molecules. One entry per CDR3 protein, called by TCRdb with MiXCR from the 5' RACE reads. Among more than 50,000 distinct CDR3 sequences listed, roughly 12% were seen once. The data belong to a study of early T cells in non-severe SARS-CoV-2 infection. Study information: Whole-blood bulk RNA, unsorted, was sequenced, and chains were unpaired.

This chain joins TRBV7-2 and TRBJ2-5, with 8 nucleotides matching TRBD1. The specimen was whole blood. The source of this sequence is an adult who was a healthcare worker with PCR-confirmed SARS-CoV-2 infection or an uninfected control (not recorded which). DNA for the CDR3: TGTGCCAGCAGCAAGGACAGGGTAAACCAAGAGACCCAGTACTTC. It encodes CASSKDRVNQETQYF.